This TCR beta chain was sequenced in a study of beta chain features in type 1 diabetes. Study findings and constraints: When Type 1 diabetes patients were examined, their TCRB CDR3s proved moderately but significantly shorter in all four CD4+ subsets. Compared with healthy donors, patients appeared to share more similar naive, central memory and regulatory TCRB repertoires.

About this clone itself: Its specificity is not known.

The whole isolated RNA underwent reverse transcription, so sequencing captured expressed TCRB transcripts. The table came from immunoSEQ multiplex PCR; TCRdb's copy has only in-frame clones and leaves some out. Here the sample spans almost 350,000 clones, over 7% being singletons. V was pared by 6 bases and J by 0 bases, with 12 bases between. This CDR3 comprises 15 residues. Germline assignment: CDR1 SNHLY and CDR2 FYNNEI. Sequencing input: central memory CD4+ T cells from blood. The sequence came from a man under 40 with type 1 diabetes. V is TRBV2 and J is TRBJ2-1; D possibly corresponds to TRBD1 (5 bases). The CDR3 DNA sequence: TGTGCCAGCAGGAACGGCAGGGCCTCCTACAATGAGCAGTTCTTC. Protein product: CASRNGRASYNEQFF. Based on the CDR3 plus reference TRBV2 and TRBJ2-1, the full variable domain is EPEVTQTPSHQVTQMGQEVILRCVPISNHLYFYWYRQILGQKVEFLVSFYNNEISEKSEIFDDQFSVERPDGSNFTLKIRSTKLEDSAMYFCASRNGRASYNEQFFGPGTRLTVL.